This T cell receptor (beta chain) was sequenced for a study of shared clonotypes between healthy human individuals. Findings of the study overall: Among donors, clonotype sharing was expected to be affected by sequencing depth. Among the subsets, naive ones generally showed larger estimated richness than memory ones.

Naive-designated CD8 cells lacked CD45RO, were positively enriched for CCR7, and omitted terminally differentiated effector memory CD45RA+ cells. The study drew its donors from healthy HIV-negative adults without recent acute infections or vaccinations. All the donors were Caucasian adults who lived in Nashville, Tennessee. Using immunoSEQ multiplex PCR, the repertoire was profiled, and TCRdb retains in-frame clones only, with some absent. The repertoire holds approximately 1.9 million clones, with around 93% as singletons. Germline V gene sequence: CDR1 SEHNR, CDR2 FQNEAQ (reference sequence). Between the trimmed V and J ends, which lost 4 bases and 3 bases, there was a span of 7 bases. The CDR3 loop spans 12 amino acids. This clone has only a few counts. Its target is unknown.

The origin of this receptor is a man younger than 35 in good health. Some clones in this sample may be carry-over from other donors' samples. This sequence joins TRBV7-9 and TRBJ2-7, with a weak D call TRBD1 (5 bases). Input material: naive CD8+ T cells from PBMCs. In nucleotides, the CDR3 is TGTGCCAGCAGCTCCAGGGTCTACGAGCAGTACTTC. It specifies CASSSRVYEQYF.